This T cell receptor beta chain was recorded in a study of blood T cell repertoires in COVID-19. Study details: Collection of acute and convalescent COVID-19 samples took place in the United States, Italy and Spain. Sources were T cells, B-cell-depleted T cells, or PBMCs; the material itself was cDNA or gDNA.

How the authors handled the data: Estimation of nucleated cell counts relied on the amplification of reference gene primers. Repertoires were generated with immunoSEQ multiplex PCR, while TCRdb's copy carries only in-frame clones and drops some. That table furnishes V, J and clone size, whereas the DNA furnished D and trimming. The repertoire holds about 70,000 clones, around 83% seen once, with about 4.2% in the top ten. Sequencing input: peripheral blood. The origin of this receptor is a man between 65 and 80 years old with active COVID-19.

The CDR3 bases are TGTGCCAGCAGCTTAGAACCGAGCGGGAGTGCCACAGATACGCAGTATTTT. It encodes CASSLEPSGSATDTQYF. The chain employs TRBV7-3 and TRBJ2-3, with TRBD2 matching 8 bases. The V and J ends lost 2 bases and 2 bases, in that order; junction bases with no gene match: 9. Per germline, CDR1 SGHTA and CDR2 FQGTGA. The CDR3 consists of 17 residues.